Presented here are 7 T cell receptor beta chains from one specimen sequenced in a study of CD8 T cells in ankylosing spondylitis (dated 2017 in TCRdb). The library relied on 5' RACE. TCRdb names Illumina HiSeq 2500 as the instrument used. TCRdb applied fastp at Q25 and MiXCR to the public reads, then kept only in-frame beta chains. Rows are combined by CDR3 protein, so each entry shows the most common genes and DNA. This sample has roughly 280,000 distinct CDR3 sequences in its table, and 20% of those were observed once. Less than 9% of the sample is taken by the ten largest. Material: blood, either unsorted or a sorted T cell fraction (not recorded which). Source of these receptors: a male donor with ankylosing spondylitis or in good health (not recorded which).

The chain recombines TRBV5-4 with TRBJ2-5, with D perhaps matching TRBD1 (5 bases). The CDR3 extends over 17 amino acids. Germline V lookup: CDR1 SGHNT, CDR2 YYREEE (reference sequence). V lost 1 base, J lost 2 bases, and 18 bases lay in between. CDR3 sequence: CASSLFNRISLQETQYF. The CDR3 DNA follows: TGTGCCAGCAGCTTGTTCAACAGGATTTCCCTGCAAGAGACCCAGTACTTC.

The rearrangement uses TRBV6-5 and TRBJ1-6; 7 bases match TRBD1. The CDR3 is 13 residues long. Germline CDR1 reads MNHEY; CDR2 reads SVGAGI. The V and J ends lost 8 bases and 9 bases, in that order; junction bases with no gene match: 7. The CDR3 reads CASEVQGSSPLHF. The DNA of the CDR3 is TGTGCCAGCGAGGTACAGGGGAGTTCACCCCTCCACTTT.

This clonotype was seen many times. This chain connects TRBV20-1 to TRBJ2-5, with D perhaps matching TRBD1 or TRBD2 (5 bases each). Trimming cost V 0 bases and J 1 base, with 12 bases left between them. The CDR3 contains 15 residues. The germline gives CDR1 DFQATT, CDR2 SNEGSKA (reference sequence). The CDR3 sequence is CSARDLRDLQETQYF. DNA for the CDR3: TGCAGTGCTAGAGATCTTCGGGACCTCCAAGAGACCCAGTACTTC.

The table lists this clonotype with a few counts. The V call is TRBV2, the J call TRBJ1-5, with a tentative D call TRBD1 (6 bases). This CDR3 has 14 amino acids. Deletions cut 8 bases from V and 4 bases from J, with 15 bases between. The germline gives CDR1 SNHLY, CDR2 FYNNEI. The CDR3 sequence is CASRNTGSNQPQHF. DNA for the CDR3: TGTGCCAGCCGTAACACAGGGAGTAATCAGCCCCAGCATTTT.

The chain couples TRBV7-2 to TRBJ2-3; TRBD1 agrees at 7 bases. With 5 bases clipped from V and 2 bases from J, the junction kept 10 bases outside the gene matches. The germline V gene has CDR1 SGHTA and CDR2 FQGNSA. This CDR3 contains 16 residues. The CDR3 nucleotides read TGTGCCAGCAGCCCGAGGGGACAGTTCTCCACAGATACGCAGTATTTT. It encodes CASSPRGQFSTDTQYF.

V usage is TRBV7-8 and J usage is TRBJ2-5, with a weak D call TRBD1 (6 bases). The CDR3 is 16 residues long. The germline V and J ends were trimmed by 5 bases and 2 bases, with 18 bases remaining between them. The germline V gene has CDR1 SGHVS and CDR2 FQNEAQ. The CDR3 nucleotides read TGTGCCAGCAGCCCAAGCCCCGGGACAAGACAAGAGACCCAGTACTTC. It is translated as CASSPSPGTRQETQYF.

The chain joins TRBV10-3 to TRBJ2-4; D tentatively fits TRBD1 or TRBD2 (7 bases each). This CDR3 contains 15 residues. The V gene's germline CDR1 is ENHRY and CDR2 SYGVKD. The V end was cut by 6 bases, the J end by 9 bases, with 21 bases between. CDR3 DNA sequence: TGTGCCATCAGCCCTGGAACAGGGGAGGGCGGCATTCAGTACTTC. It yields the protein CAISPGTGEGGIQYF.